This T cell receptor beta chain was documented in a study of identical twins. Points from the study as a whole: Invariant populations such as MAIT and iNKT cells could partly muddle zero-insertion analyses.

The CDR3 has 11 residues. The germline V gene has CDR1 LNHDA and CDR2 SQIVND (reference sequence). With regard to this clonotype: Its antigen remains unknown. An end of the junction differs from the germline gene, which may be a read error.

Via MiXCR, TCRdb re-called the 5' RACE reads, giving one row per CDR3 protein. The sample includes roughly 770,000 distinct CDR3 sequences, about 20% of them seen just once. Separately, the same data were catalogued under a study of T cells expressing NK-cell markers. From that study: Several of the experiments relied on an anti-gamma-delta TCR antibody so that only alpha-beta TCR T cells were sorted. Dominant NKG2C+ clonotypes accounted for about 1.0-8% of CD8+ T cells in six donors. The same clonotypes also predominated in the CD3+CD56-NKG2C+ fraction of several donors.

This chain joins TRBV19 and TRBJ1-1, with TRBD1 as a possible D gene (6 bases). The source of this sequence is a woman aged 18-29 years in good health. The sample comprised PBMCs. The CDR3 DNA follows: TGTGCCAGTAGTATGGGGGCTCACGGACTCTTT. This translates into CASSMGAHGLF.